This T cell receptor (beta chain) was identified during a study of cytomegalovirus exposure and HLA in healthy donors. This clone showed up just a few times. Its target is unknown. Trimming shortened V by 0 bases and J by 3 bases, and 8 bases separated the two germline ends. The CDR3 runs 14 residues. Germline V gene data show CDR1 as SGHRS and CDR2 as YFSETQ. The PCR had 60 Vbeta and 13 Jbeta primers. Only in-frame clones appear in the TCRdb table, and some are missing; sequencing was by immunoSEQ multiplex PCR. The profile shows about 160,000 clones, about 80% of them singletons. Study-level points and caveats: Across donors, presence/absence analyses took sequencing depth to be roughly uniform. With high specificity and sensitivity, the classifier reportedly diagnosed cytomegalovirus status. Reportedly, fewer N-insertions than the approximately 610-donor mean appeared in an Asian-associated ancestry cluster in a later analysis.

The sample consisted of PBMCs. This clonotype was sampled from a young man in good health and CMV-seronegative. The V and J genes are TRBV5-1 and TRBJ2-3, with D possibly being TRBD2 (6 bases). Here the CDR3 DNA reads TGCGCCAGCAGCTTGGTCGCGGGAACAGATACGCAGTATTTT. Translated: CASSLVAGTDTQYF.